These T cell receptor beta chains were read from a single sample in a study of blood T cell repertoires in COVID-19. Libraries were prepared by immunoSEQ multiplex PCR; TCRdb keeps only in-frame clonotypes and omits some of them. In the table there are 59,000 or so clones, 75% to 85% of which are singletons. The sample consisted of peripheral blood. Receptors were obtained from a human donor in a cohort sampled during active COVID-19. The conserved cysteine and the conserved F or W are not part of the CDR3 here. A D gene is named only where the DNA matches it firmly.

cdr3_aa: ASSLRSTGELF
j_call: TRBJ2-2
d_call: -
v_call: TRBV7-8

cdr3_aa: ASSLQPSGGASYNEQF
j_call: TRBJ2-1
d_call: TRBD2
v_call: TRBV5-1

cdr3_aa: ASSLGGWFPQPQH
j_call: TRBJ1-5
d_call: -
v_call: TRBV7-2

cdr3_aa: ASSPMTEGGNQPQH
j_call: TRBJ1-5
d_call: -
v_call: TRBV27

cdr3_aa: ASSSGQGTSGANVLT
j_call: TRBJ2-6
d_call: TRBD1
v_call: TRBV7-9

cdr3_aa: ASSAARHPQETQY
j_call: TRBJ2-5
d_call: -
v_call: TRBV11-2

cdr3_aa: ASSFRTGGDSPLH
j_call: TRBJ1-6
d_call: TRBD1
v_call: TRBV5-4

cdr3_aa: ATSQNSGANVLT
j_call: TRBJ2-6
d_call: -
v_call: TRBV15

cdr3_aa: ATRDRSETQY
j_call: TRBJ2-5
d_call: -
v_call: TRBV19

cdr3_aa: ASSLDLAGRTDTQY
j_call: TRBJ2-3
d_call: TRBD2
v_call: TRBV5-5

cdr3_aa: ASSYDPTGGLGYT
j_call: TRBJ1-2
d_call: TRBD1
v_call: TRBV5-1

cdr3_aa: ASSPPQGSEQY
j_call: TRBJ2-7
d_call: -
v_call: TRBV18

cdr3_aa: ASSLFAGWTEAF
j_call: TRBJ1-1
d_call: -
v_call: TRBV5-1

cdr3_aa: ASSYGGDANTGELF
j_call: TRBJ2-2
d_call: TRBD2
v_call: TRBV6-6

cdr3_aa: ASSPAVISTDTQY
j_call: TRBJ2-3
d_call: -
v_call: TRBV14

cdr3_aa: ASSPRRQLNTEAF
j_call: TRBJ1-1
d_call: -
v_call: TRBV16

cdr3_aa: ASRKIQGGREAF
j_call: TRBJ1-1
d_call: TRBD1
v_call: TRBV28

cdr3_aa: ASSFEYRAKNIQY
j_call: TRBJ2-4
d_call: -
v_call: TRBV28

cdr3_aa: ASSYRDKRQGTQY
j_call: TRBJ2-5
d_call: -
v_call: TRBV6-5

cdr3_aa: ASSFQDSMNTEAF
j_call: TRBJ1-1
d_call: -
v_call: TRBV6-5

cdr3_aa: ASSPRRTPAGANVLT
j_call: TRBJ2-6
d_call: -
v_call: TRBV11-2

cdr3_aa: ASSLYTDTQY
j_call: TRBJ2-3
d_call: -
v_call: TRBV28

cdr3_aa: ASRPDRGGRQETQY
j_call: TRBJ2-5
d_call: -
v_call: TRBV27

cdr3_aa: ATQRGTNSPLH
j_call: TRBJ1-6
d_call: -
v_call: TRBV12-3/TRBV12-4

cdr3_aa: ASSLNGGAANTEAF
j_call: TRBJ1-1
d_call: -
v_call: TRBV7-2

cdr3_aa: ASSFGRDRVHQPQH
j_call: TRBJ1-5
d_call: TRBD1
v_call: TRBV7-2

cdr3_aa: ASRDIGGNTIY
j_call: TRBJ1-3
d_call: -
v_call: TRBV6-5

cdr3_aa: ASRGQVTGELF
j_call: TRBJ2-2
d_call: TRBD1
v_call: TRBV2